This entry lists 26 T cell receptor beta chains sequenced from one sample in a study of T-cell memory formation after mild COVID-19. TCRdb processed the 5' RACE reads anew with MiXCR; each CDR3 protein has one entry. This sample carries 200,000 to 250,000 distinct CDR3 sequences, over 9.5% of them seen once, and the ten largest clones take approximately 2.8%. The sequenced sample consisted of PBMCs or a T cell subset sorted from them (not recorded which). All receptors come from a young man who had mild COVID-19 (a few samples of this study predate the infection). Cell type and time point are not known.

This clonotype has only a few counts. CDR3 in amino acids: CASSQFLQGVGGYTF. In DNA, the CDR3 is TGTGCCAGCAGCCAATTCTTACAGGGGGTCGGCGGCTACACCTTC. The chain couples TRBV3-1 to TRBJ1-2, with 8 bases fitting TRBD1. CDR1 LGHDT and CDR2 YNNKEL come from the germline V gene (reference sequence). There are 15 residues in the CDR3. V shed 2 bases, J shed 8 bases, and the junction held 10 bases outside the gene matches. Combining the CDR3 with reference TRBV3-1 and TRBJ1-2 gives the whole variable domain DTAVSQTPKYLVTQMGNDKSIKCEQNLGHDTMYWYKQDSKKFLKIMFSYNNKELIINETVPNRFSPKSPDKAHLNLHINSLELGDSAVYFCASSQFLQGVGGYTFGSGTRLTVV.

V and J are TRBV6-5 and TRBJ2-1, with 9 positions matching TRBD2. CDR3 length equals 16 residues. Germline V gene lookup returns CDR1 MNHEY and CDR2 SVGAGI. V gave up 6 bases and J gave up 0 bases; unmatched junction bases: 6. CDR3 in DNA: TGTGCCAGCAGACTCCTTAGCGGGGGCTCCTACAATGAGCAGTTCTTC. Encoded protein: CASRLLSGGSYNEQFF.

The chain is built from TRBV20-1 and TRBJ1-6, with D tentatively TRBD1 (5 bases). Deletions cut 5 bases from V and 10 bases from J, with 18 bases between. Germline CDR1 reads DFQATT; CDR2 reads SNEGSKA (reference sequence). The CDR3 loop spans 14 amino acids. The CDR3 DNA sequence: TGCAGTGCTCCCCATGTGGGGGGAGTATCACCCCTCCACTTT. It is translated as CSAPHVGGVSPLHF.

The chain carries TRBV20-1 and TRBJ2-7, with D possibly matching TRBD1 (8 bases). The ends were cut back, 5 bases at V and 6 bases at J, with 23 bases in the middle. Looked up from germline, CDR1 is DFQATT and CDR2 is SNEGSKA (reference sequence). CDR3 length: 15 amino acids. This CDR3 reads CSAPPLGQGGLEQYF. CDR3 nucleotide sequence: TGCAGTGCTCCCCCCTTAGGACAGGGAGGGCTCGAGCAGTACTTC.

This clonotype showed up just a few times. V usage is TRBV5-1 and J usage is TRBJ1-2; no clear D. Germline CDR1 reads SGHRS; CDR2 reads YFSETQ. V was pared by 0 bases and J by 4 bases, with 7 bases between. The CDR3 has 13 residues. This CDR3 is CASSLGPIYGYTF. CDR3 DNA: TGCGCCAGCAGCTTGGGACCGATCTATGGCTACACCTTC.

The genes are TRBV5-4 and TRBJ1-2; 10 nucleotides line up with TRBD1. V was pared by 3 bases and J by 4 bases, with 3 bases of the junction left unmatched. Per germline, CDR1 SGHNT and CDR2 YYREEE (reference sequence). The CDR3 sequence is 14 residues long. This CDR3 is CASSWDRGFYGYTF. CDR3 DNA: TGTGCCAGCAGCTGGGACAGGGGTTTCTATGGCTACACCTTC.

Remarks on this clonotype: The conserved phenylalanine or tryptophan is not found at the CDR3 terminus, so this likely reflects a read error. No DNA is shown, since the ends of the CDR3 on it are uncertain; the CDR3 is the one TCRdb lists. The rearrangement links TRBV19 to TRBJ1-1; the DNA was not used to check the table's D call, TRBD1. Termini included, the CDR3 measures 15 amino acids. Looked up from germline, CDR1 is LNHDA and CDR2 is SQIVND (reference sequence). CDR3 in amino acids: CASSTTRGDRLKLSL.

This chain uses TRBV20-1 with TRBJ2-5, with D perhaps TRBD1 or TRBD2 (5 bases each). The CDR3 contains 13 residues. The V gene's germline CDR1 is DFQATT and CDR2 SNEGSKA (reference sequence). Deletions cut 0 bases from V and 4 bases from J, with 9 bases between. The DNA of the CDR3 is TGCAGTGCTAGAGATGAGGGGTTAGAGACCCAGTACTTC. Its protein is CSARDEGLETQYF.

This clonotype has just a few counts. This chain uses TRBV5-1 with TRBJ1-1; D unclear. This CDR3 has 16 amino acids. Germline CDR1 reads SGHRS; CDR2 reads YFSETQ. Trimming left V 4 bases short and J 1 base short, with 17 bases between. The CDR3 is CASSPLEQRGNTEAFF. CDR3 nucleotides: TGCGCCAGCAGCCCCTTAGAGCAGCGGGGGAACACTGAAGCTTTCTTT.

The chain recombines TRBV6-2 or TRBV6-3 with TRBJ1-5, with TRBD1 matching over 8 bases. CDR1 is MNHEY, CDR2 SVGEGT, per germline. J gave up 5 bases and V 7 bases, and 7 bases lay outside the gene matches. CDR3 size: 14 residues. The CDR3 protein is CASTEGTGYQPQHF. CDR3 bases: TGTGCCAGCACCGAAGGGACAGGCTATCAGCCCCAGCATTTT.

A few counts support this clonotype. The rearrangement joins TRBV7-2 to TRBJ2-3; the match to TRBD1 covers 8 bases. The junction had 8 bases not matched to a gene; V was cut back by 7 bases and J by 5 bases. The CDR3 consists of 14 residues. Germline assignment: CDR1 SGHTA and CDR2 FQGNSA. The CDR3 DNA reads TGTGCCAGCATCCCAGACAGGGGACAAGATACGCAGTATTTT. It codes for CASIPDRGQDTQYF. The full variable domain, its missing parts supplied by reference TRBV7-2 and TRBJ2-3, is GAGVSQSPSNKVTEKGKDVELRCDPISGHTALYWYRQSLGQGLEFLIYFQGNSAPDKSGLPSDRFSAERTGGSVSTLTIQRTQQEDSAVYLCASIPDRGQDTQYFGPGTRLTVL.

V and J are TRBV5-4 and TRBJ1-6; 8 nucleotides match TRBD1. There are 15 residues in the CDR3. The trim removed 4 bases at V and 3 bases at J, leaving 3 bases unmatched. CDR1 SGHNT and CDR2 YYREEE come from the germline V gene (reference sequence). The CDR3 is CASSLDRGYNSPLHF. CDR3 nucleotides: TGTGCCAGCAGCCTCGACAGGGGCTATAATTCACCCCTCCACTTT.

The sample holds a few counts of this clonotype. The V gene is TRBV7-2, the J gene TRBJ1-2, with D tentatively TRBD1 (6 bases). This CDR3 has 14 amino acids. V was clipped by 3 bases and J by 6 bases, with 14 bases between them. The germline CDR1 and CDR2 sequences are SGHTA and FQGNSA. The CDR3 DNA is TGTGCCAGCAGCTTGTTACAGGGACCAGATGGCTACACCTTC. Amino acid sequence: CASSLLQGPDGYTF. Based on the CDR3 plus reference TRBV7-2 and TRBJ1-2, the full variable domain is GAGVSQSPSNKVTEKGKDVELRCDPISGHTALYWYRQSLGQGLEFLIYFQGNSAPDKSGLPSDRFSAERTGGSVSTLTIQRTQQEDSAVYLCASSLLQGPDGYTFGSGTRLTVV.

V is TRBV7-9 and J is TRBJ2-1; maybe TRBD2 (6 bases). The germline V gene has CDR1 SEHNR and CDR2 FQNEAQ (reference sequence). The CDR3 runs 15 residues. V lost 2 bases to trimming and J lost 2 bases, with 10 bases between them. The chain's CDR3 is CASSLPRETYNEQFF. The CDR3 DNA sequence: TGTGCCAGCAGCTTACCCCGGGAGACCTACAATGAGCAGTTCTTC.

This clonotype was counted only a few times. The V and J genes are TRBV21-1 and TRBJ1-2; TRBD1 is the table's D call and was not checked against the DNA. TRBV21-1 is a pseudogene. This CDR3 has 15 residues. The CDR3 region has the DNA TGTGCCAGCGGAACTTACAGGGGTGGGAACCATGGCTACACCTTC. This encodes CASGTYRGGNHGYTF.

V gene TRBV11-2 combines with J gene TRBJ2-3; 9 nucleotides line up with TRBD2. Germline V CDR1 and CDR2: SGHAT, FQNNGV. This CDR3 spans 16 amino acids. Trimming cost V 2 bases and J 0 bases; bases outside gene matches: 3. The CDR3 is CASSLLAGTSTDTQYF. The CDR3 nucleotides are TGTGCCAGCAGCTTACTAGCGGGGACTAGCACAGATACGCAGTATTTT.

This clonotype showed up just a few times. CDR3 sequence reads: CSVERPQETQYF. In nucleotides, the CDR3 is TGCAGCGTTGAACGTCCCCAGGAGACCCAGTACTTC. The chain joins TRBV29-1 to TRBJ2-5; D gene uncertain. Trimming shortened V by 2 bases and J by 5 bases, and 9 bases separated the two germline ends. Germline V lookup: CDR1 SQVTM, CDR2 ANQGSEA. The CDR3 covers 12 residues.

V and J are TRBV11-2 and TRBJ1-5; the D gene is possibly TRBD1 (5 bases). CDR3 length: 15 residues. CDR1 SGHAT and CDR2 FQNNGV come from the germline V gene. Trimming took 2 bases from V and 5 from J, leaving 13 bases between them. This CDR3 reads CASSLKGLKDQPQHF. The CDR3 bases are TGTGCCAGCAGCTTAAAGGGGTTGAAAGATCAGCCCCAGCATTTT.

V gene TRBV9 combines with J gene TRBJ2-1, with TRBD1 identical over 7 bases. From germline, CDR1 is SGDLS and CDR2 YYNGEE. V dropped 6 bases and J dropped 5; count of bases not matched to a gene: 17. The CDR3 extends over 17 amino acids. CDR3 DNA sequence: TGTGCCAGCACCCCCACCTCGGACAGGCGGACCAACAATGAGCAGTTCTTC. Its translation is CASTPTSDRRTNNEQFF.

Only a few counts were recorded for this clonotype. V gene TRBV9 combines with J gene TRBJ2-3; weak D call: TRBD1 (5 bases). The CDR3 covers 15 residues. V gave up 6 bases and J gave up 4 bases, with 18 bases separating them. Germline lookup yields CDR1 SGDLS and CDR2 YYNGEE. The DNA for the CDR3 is TGTGCCAGCACTAAAGGGGCCCCACGCGCAGATACGCAGTATTTT. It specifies CASTKGAPRADTQYF.

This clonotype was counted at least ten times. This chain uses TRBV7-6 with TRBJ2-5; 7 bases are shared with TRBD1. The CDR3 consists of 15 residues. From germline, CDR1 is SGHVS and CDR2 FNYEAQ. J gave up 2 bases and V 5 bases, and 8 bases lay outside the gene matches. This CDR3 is CASSLSPGQQETQYF. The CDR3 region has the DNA TGTGCCAGCAGCCTCTCACCGGGACAGCAAGAGACCCAGTACTTC.

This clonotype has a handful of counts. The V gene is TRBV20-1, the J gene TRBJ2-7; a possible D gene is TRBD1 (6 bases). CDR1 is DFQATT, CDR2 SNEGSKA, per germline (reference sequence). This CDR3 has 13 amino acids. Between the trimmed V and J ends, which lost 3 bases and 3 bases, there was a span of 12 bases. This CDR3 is CSASSGRGYEQYF. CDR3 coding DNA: TGCAGTGCTAGTTCAGGCAGGGGCTACGAGCAGTACTTC.

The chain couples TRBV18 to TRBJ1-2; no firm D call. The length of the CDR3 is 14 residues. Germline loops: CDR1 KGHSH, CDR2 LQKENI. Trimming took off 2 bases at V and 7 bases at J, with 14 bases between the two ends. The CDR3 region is CASSPTGLTGGYTF. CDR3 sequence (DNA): TGTGCCAGCTCACCAACGGGTTTGACGGGTGGCTACACCTTC.

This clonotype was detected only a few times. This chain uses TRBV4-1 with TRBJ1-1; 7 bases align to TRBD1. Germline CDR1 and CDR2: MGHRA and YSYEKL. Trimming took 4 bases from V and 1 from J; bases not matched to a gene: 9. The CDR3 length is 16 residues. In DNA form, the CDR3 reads TGCGCCAGCAGCCTTGTGACAGGGACAAGGAACACTGAAGCTTTCTTT. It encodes CASSLVTGTRNTEAFF.

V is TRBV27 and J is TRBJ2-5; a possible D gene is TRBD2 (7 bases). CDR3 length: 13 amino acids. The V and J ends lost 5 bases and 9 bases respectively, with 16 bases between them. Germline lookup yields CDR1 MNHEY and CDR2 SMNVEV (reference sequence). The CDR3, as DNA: TGTGCCAGCAGTCCCGTTCACGGGGGGCCCCAGTACTTC. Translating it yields CASSPVHGGPQYF.

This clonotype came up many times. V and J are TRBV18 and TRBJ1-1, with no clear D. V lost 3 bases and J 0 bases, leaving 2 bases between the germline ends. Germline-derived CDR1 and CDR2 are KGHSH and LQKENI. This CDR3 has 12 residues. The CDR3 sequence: CASSPLNTEAFF. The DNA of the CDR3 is TGTGCCAGCTCACCCTTGAACACTGAAGCTTTCTTT.